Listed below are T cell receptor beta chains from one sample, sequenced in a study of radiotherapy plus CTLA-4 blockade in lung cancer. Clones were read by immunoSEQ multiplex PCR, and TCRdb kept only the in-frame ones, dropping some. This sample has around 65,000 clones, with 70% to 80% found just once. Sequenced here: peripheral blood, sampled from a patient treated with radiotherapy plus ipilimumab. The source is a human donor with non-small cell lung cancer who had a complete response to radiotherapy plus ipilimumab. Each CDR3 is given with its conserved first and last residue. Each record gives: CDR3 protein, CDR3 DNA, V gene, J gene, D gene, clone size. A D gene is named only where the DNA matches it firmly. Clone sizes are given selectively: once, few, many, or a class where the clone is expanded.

CDR3aa: CASSQGGAGMNTGELFF
CDR3nt: TGCGCCAGCAGCCAAGGGGGGGCAGGGATGAACACCGGGGAGCTGTTTTTT
v_gene: TRBV4-1
j_gene: TRBJ2-2
d_gene: -
abundance: -

CDR3aa: CASSQAPLRAKNIQYF
CDR3nt: TGCGCCAGCAGCCAGGCTCCCCTGAGGGCCAAAAACATTCAGTACTTC
v_gene: TRBV4-1
j_gene: TRBJ2-4
d_gene: -
abundance: -

CDR3aa: CSVVFSGGYTF
CDR3nt: TGCAGCGTTGTCTTCTCCGGTGGCTACACCTTC
v_gene: TRBV29-1
j_gene: TRBJ1-2
d_gene: -
abundance: once

CDR3aa: CASTGTTEGYYEQYF
CDR3nt: TGTGCCAGCACAGGGACTACAGAGGGGTACTACGAGCAGTACTTC
v_gene: TRBV27
j_gene: TRBJ2-7
d_gene: TRBD2
abundance: -

CDR3aa: CASSRDSPVYGYTF
CDR3nt: TGCGCCAGCAGCAGGGACAGTCCAGTCTATGGCTACACCTTC
v_gene: TRBV5-1
j_gene: TRBJ1-2
d_gene: TRBD1
abundance: -

CDR3aa: CASSLREGIASGANVLTF
CDR3nt: TGTGCCAGCAGTCTAAGGGAGGGGATAGCTTCTGGGGCCAACGTCCTGACTTTC
v_gene: TRBV27
j_gene: TRBJ2-6
d_gene: TRBD2
abundance: -

CDR3aa: CASSLARTETGGYTF
CDR3nt: TGCGCCAGCAGCTTGGCTAGGACAGAAACGGGTGGCTACACCTTC
v_gene: TRBV5-1
j_gene: TRBJ1-2
d_gene: -
abundance: once

CDR3aa: CASKIVTGTGELFF
CDR3nt: TGTGCCAGTAAGATAGTGACAGGGACCGGGGAGCTGTTTTTT
v_gene: TRBV19
j_gene: TRBJ2-2
d_gene: TRBD1
abundance: -

CDR3aa: CASYTGHTGTGELFF
CDR3nt: TGTGCCAGTTACACCGGGCACACAGGCACCGGGGAGCTGTTTTTT
v_gene: TRBV6-1
j_gene: TRBJ2-2
d_gene: -
abundance: once

CDR3aa: CASSQDHAGPQHF
CDR3nt: TGCGCCAGCAGCCAAGATCACGCGGGGCCCCAGCATTTT
v_gene: TRBV4-3
j_gene: TRBJ1-5
d_gene: -
abundance: -

CDR3aa: CASSVRRLASNEQFF
CDR3nt: TGTGCCAGCAGTGTCCGACGACTAGCGTCTAATGAGCAGTTCTTC
v_gene: TRBV2
j_gene: TRBJ2-1
d_gene: TRBD2
abundance: -

CDR3aa: CASSYGRPSTDTQYF
CDR3nt: TGTGCCAGCAGTTACGGTAGACCTAGCACAGATACGCAGTATTTT
v_gene: TRBV6-5
j_gene: TRBJ2-3
d_gene: -
abundance: -

CDR3aa: CASSQATGPSNTGELFF
CDR3nt: TGTGCCAGCAGCCAGGCCACAGGGCCCTCGAACACCGGGGAGCTGTTTTTT
v_gene: TRBV14
j_gene: TRBJ2-2
d_gene: -
abundance: -